Presented here are 24 T cell receptor beta chains from one specimen sequenced in a study of T cells in women clearing cervical HPV infection (dated by TCRdb to 2016 to 2019). The library was generated by the immunoSEQ multiplex PCR assay. TCRdb re-hosts the immuneACCESS table, in-frame sequences only. Its copies lack some clones; in the studies checked, an unresolved V gene accounts for under half of them, and the cause for the rest is not known. Per the sample table, the count is over 25,000 clones. The ten largest clones take up under 25% of the sample. Sequenced material: blood buffy coat. All receptors derive from a woman between 18 and 70 years old with a cervical HPV16 infection that either progressed to CIN3+ or cleared (not recorded which).

For this clone: The sequenced fragment ends 3 residues before the CDR3 boundary, so the rest is inferred from the germline J gene. The chain couples TRBV10-1 to TRBJ2-7; D gene uncertain. Trimming removed 2 bases from V and 4 bases from J, with 9 bases in between. Germline V gene data show CDR1 as WNHNN and CDR2 as SYGVQD (reference sequence). The CDR3 covers 13 residues. The CDR3 spells CASSEAEKYEQYF. Incomplete CDR3 DNA: TGCGCCAGCAGTGAGGCAGAAAAGTACGAG.

With regard to this clone: The CDR3 end lies 3 residues beyond the end of the read and is filled in from the germline J gene. The genes are TRBV7-9 and TRBJ2-7, with a tentative D call TRBD1 (6 bases). CDR3 size: 13 residues. The V end was cut by 6 bases, the J end by 2 bases, with 11 bases between. CDR1 and CDR2 from the germline V gene are SEHNR and FQNEAQ (reference sequence). CDR3 bases read: TGTGCCAGCAGTCGACAGGACCCCTACGAG. The encoded protein is CASSRQDPYE. The entire CDR3 reads CASSRQDPYEQYF.

The CDR3 here is CAWRRSRNEKLFF. The sequenced part of the CDR3 DNA is TGTGCCTGGAGGCGCTCCAGGAATGAAAAG. The chain is built from TRBV30 and TRBJ2-2; D uncertain. From the germline J gene comes the end of the CDR3, since the read stops 3 residues before it. The CDR3 totals 13 residues. Germline CDR1 is GTSNPN and CDR2 is SVGIG (reference sequence).

For this clone: The read terminates 3 residues before the CDR3 end, so the remaining end is supplied by the germline J gene. This chain links TRBV5-6 with TRBJ1-3; D not certain. V was shortened by 4 bases and J by 0 bases, with 11 bases between the two germline ends. Per the germline V gene, CDR1 is SGHDT and CDR2 is YYEEEE. CDR3 length: 15 residues. This chain's CDR3 is CASSPTVPSGNTIYF. The DNA read from the CDR3 is TGTGCCAGCAGCCCCACGGTCCCCTCTGGAAACACC. The full variable domain, in which reference TRBV5-6 and TRBJ1-3 provide the parts outside the CDR3, is DAGVTQSPTHLIKTRGQQVTLRCSPKSGHDTVSWYQQALGQGPQFIFQYYEEEERQRGNFPDRFSGHQFPNYSSELNVNALLLGDSALYLCASSPTVPSGNTIYFGEGSWLTVV.

Notes on this clone: The read halts 3 residues ahead of the CDR3 end, with the missing end drawn from the germline J gene. The rearrangement joins TRBV7-8 to TRBJ2-1, with 9 bases that match TRBD2. The CDR3 extends over 15 amino acids. With 4 bases clipped from V and 2 bases from J, the junction kept 3 bases outside the gene matches. Germline lookup yields CDR1 SGHVS and CDR2 FQNEAQ. Partial CDR3 DNA: TGTGCCAGCAGCTCGACTAGCGGACCCTACAATGAG. Translating gives CASSSTSGPYNE. The complete CDR3 reads CASSSTSGPYNEQFF.

In the case of this clone: The read falls 3 residues short of the CDR3 end, and the missing part is taken from the germline J gene. This chain connects TRBV18 to TRBJ2-7, with D perhaps TRBD2 (6 bases). Germline assignment: CDR1 KGHSH and CDR2 LQKENI. The CDR3 totals 15 residues. V lost 4 bases, J lost 3 bases, and 16 bases lay in between. The sequenced CDR3 bases are TGTGCCAGCTCACTCCTCAATAGCGGAAACTACGAG. Protein product: CASSLLNSGNYE. The whole CDR3 is CASSLLNSGNYEQYF.

Comment on this clone: The CDR3 is cut off 3 residues early in the read; its end comes from the germline J gene. V is TRBV6-2 or TRBV6-3 and J is TRBJ1-1; the D gene is possibly TRBD1 (6 bases). V was clipped by 0 bases and J by 4 bases, with 12 bases between them. The CDR3 is 15 amino acids. Germline-derived CDR1 and CDR2 are MNHEY and SVGEGT. CDR3 bases read: TGTGCCAGCAGTTACTCCAGGGGAACCGGCACTGAA. Amino acids: CASSYSRGTGTE. The entire CDR3 protein reads CASSYSRGTGTEAFF.

Worth noting for this clone: The CDR3 end falls 3 residues outside the read, so it is completed with the germline J gene. The rearrangement joins TRBV7-9 to TRBJ1-1, with a tentative D call TRBD1 (5 bases). The ends were cut back, 3 bases at V and 0 bases at J, with 8 bases in the middle. CDR3 size: 14 residues. The V gene's germline CDR1 is SEHNR and CDR2 FQNEAQ (reference sequence). CDR3 bases read: TGTGCCAGCAGCTTCCAGGGCGTGAACACTGAA. Its translation: CASSFQGVNTE. The complete CDR3 protein is CASSFQGVNTEAFF.

A word on this clone: The CDR3 end is not reached by the read, which stops 3 residues before it; the germline J gene fills it in. The rearrangement uses TRBV6-4 and TRBJ2-1; 10 bases line up with TRBD2. CDR1 is MRHNA, CDR2 SNTAGT, per germline. The CDR3 length is 19 residues. Trimming removed 0 bases from V and 0 bases from J; junction bases left unmatched: 8. CDR3 bases read: TGTGCCAGCAGTGACTCGGCTAGCGGGAGTTCTGGCTCCTACAATGAG. It codes for CASSDSASGSSGSYNE. In full, the CDR3 reads CASSDSASGSSGSYNEQFF.

Comments on this clone: The read falls 3 residues short of the CDR3 end, and the missing part is taken from the germline J gene. This chain links TRBV7-2 with TRBJ2-2; D possibly corresponds to TRBD1 (5 bases). The CDR3 has 14 amino acids. The germline gives CDR1 SGHTA, CDR2 FQGNSA. V gave up 6 bases and J gave up 1 base, with 9 bases separating them. The part of the CDR3 DNA that was read is TGTGCCAGCAGTCTGGGGCAGAACACCGGGGAG. Protein sequence: CASSLGQNTGE. The whole CDR3 reads CASSLGQNTGELFF.

As concerns this clone: The CDR3 is cut off 3 residues early in the read; its end comes from the germline J gene. The rearrangement joins TRBV18 to TRBJ1-2, with TRBD1 matching 10 bases. Germline-derived CDR1 and CDR2 are KGHSH and LQKENI. The CDR3 has 15 amino acids. The CDR3 is CASSPGTGASNDYTF. The part of the CDR3 DNA that was read is TGTGCCAGCTCACCGGGGACAGGGGCCTCCAATGAC.

A remark on this clone: The read ends 3 residues early relative to the CDR3; the germline J gene fills the gap. J is TRBJ1-2 and V is TRBV7-6; perhaps TRBD1 as D (5 bases). This CDR3 is 14 amino acids long. Germline CDR1 SGHVS, CDR2 FNYEAQ. CDR3 bases read: TGTGCCAGCAGCTTAGATGACAGAGCCTACGAC. Translating it yields CASSLDDRAYD. From start to end, the CDR3 is CASSLDDRAYDYTF.

This clone registers medium-sized by frequency. The observed sequence ends 3 residues before the CDR3 terminus, with the missing tail filled in from the germline J gene. The chain carries TRBV5-5 and TRBJ2-2; no firm D call. Germline CDR1 is SGHKS and CDR2 is YYEKEE (reference sequence). Trimming removed 4 bases at V and 1 base at J, with 8 bases between. This CDR3 has 14 amino acids. CDR3 amino acids: CASSILLNTGELFF. The covered CDR3 bases are TGTGCCAGCAGCATTTTATTGAACACCGGGGAG.

To note about this clone: The read finishes 3 residues shy of the CDR3 end, and the germline J gene is used to complete it. The chain has TRBV29-1 and TRBJ1-1, with D possibly matching TRBD1 (6 bases). The V gene lost 7 bases and the J gene lost 0 bases, with 9 bases spanning the gap. This CDR3 is 12 amino acids long. Germline V gene sequence: CDR1 SQVTM, CDR2 ANQGSEA. CDR3 DNA, as far as it was read: TGCAGCGCGACAGGAATGAACACTGAA. Protein sequence: CSATGMNTE. The whole CDR3 protein is CSATGMNTEAFF.

For this clone: The missing CDR3 end, 3 residues past where the read stops, is filled in from the germline J gene. This chain links TRBV19 with TRBJ2-7; D possibly corresponds to TRBD1 (5 bases). Deletions cut 5 bases from V and 1 base from J, with 15 bases between. CDR3 length: 15 residues. Germline lookup yields CDR1 LNHDA and CDR2 SQIVND (reference sequence). CDR3 residues: CASSPGQGWSYEQYF. The CDR3 bases that were read are TGTGCCAGTAGTCCTGGTCAGGGTTGGTCCTACGAG.

In the case of this clone: Sequencing ends 3 residues short of the CDR3 end; the germline J gene provides the rest. The chain is built from TRBV20-1 and TRBJ1-3; 10 nucleotides match TRBD1. There are 14 residues in the CDR3. Germline trimming cut 3 bases from V and 4 bases from J; bases unmatched to any gene: 3. From germline, CDR1 is DFQATT and CDR2 SNEGSKA (reference sequence). CDR3 bases read: TGCAGTGCTAGCGCGGGACAGGGGGGAAACACC. This codes for CSASAGQGGNT. The complete CDR3 sequence is CSASAGQGGNTIYF.

A remark on this clone: The read falls 3 residues short of the CDR3 end, and the missing part is taken from the germline J gene. The V gene is TRBV5-1, the J gene TRBJ1-6; weak D call: TRBD1 (5 bases). Looked up from germline, CDR1 is SGHRS and CDR2 is YFSETQ. The CDR3 runs to 14 residues. V dropped 0 bases and J dropped 9 bases, with 10 bases sitting between them. CDR3 loop: CASSLGQGPSPLHF. CDR3 DNA, as far as it was read: TGCGCCAGCAGCTTGGGGCAGGGTCCTTCACCC. Full variable domain (missing parts from reference TRBV5-1 and TRBJ1-6): KAGVTQTPRYLIKTRGQQVTLSCSPISGHRSVSWYQQTPGQGLQFLFEYFSETQRNKGNFPGRFSGRQFSNSRSEMNVSTLELGDSALYLCASSLGQGPSPLHFGNGTRLTVT.

Note on this clone: The read terminates 3 residues ahead of where the CDR3 ends, so the germline J gene completes it. This chain links TRBV4-1 with TRBJ2-3; 12 nucleotides agree with TRBD2. Germline V gene sequence: CDR1 MGHRA, CDR2 YSYEKL. The trim removed 4 bases at V and 6 bases at J, leaving 8 bases unmatched. CDR3 length equals 16 residues. This CDR3 reads CASSPRTSGNSDTQYF. The CDR3 DNA, read in part, is TGCGCCAGCAGCCCTCGGACTAGCGGGAATAGTGATACG.

On this clone itself: The read halts 3 residues ahead of the CDR3 end, with the missing end drawn from the germline J gene. This chain connects TRBV7-2 to TRBJ1-4, with 7 bases that match TRBD1. The CDR3 is 13 amino acids. Trimming at V came to 10 bases and at J to 8 bases, leaving 10 bases not matched to a gene. The germline V gene encodes CDR1 SGHTA and CDR2 FQGNSA. CDR3 in amino acids: CATEEGAGEKLFF. The CDR3 bases that were read are TGTGCCACCGAGGAGGGGGCTGGAGAAAAA.

About this clone: Read data end 3 residues before the CDR3 end; the end is taken from the germline J gene. The chain uses TRBV18 and TRBJ1-2, with D perhaps TRBD1 (5 bases). Per the germline V gene, CDR1 is KGHSH and CDR2 is LQKENI. The CDR3 loop spans 17 amino acids. Incomplete CDR3 DNA: TGTGCCAGCTCGCCCGTAGGGACTAGCGGGAAAGTGGGTGAC. Amino acid sequence: CASSPVGTSGKVGD. The CDR3, in full, reads CASSPVGTSGKVGDYTF.

The sequenced CDR3 bases are TGTGCCAGCAGCTTATGGGCAGAAGATGAAAAA. The encoded protein is CASSLWAEDEK. The full CDR3 protein is CASSLWAEDEKLFF. V and J are TRBV11-2 and TRBJ1-4; D remains ambiguous. Sequencing ends 3 residues short of the CDR3 end; the germline J gene provides the rest. Germline CDR1 is SGHAT and CDR2 is FQNNGV. Trimming removed 2 bases from V and 6 bases from J, with 10 bases in between. The CDR3 has 14 amino acids.

In the case of this clone: Read data end 3 residues before the CDR3 end; the end is taken from the germline J gene. V gene TRBV12-3 or TRBV12-4 combines with J gene TRBJ2-1, with 11 bases identical to TRBD2. The CDR3 extends over 16 amino acids. The junction had 13 bases not matched to a gene; V was cut back by 6 bases and J by 9 bases. CDR3 sequence reads: CASSSYPSGRLSEQFF. The sequenced CDR3 bases are TGTGCCAGCAGCTCGTACCCTAGCGGGAGGCTGAGTGAG.

As for this clone: The read is 3 residues too short to cover the CDR3 end, so that end is filled in from the germline J gene. The chain combines TRBV5-4 with TRBJ2-7; a possible D gene is TRBD2 (7 bases). Germline V gene lookup returns CDR1 SGHNT and CDR2 YYREEE (reference sequence). V was shortened by 1 base and J by 5 bases, with 16 bases between the two germline ends. This CDR3 region has 15 residues. The CDR3 protein is CASSLRSAGANEQYF. Partial CDR3 DNA: TGTGCCAGCAGCTTGCGTAGCGCGGGGGCAAACGAG.

Worth noting for this clone: The DNA ends 3 residues before the CDR3 does, and the rest of the CDR3 is filled in from the germline J gene. V is TRBV23-1 and J is TRBJ1-1; D call uncertain. TRBV23-1 belongs to the ORF category, with a function that is uncertain. The V end lost 6 bases, the J end lost 1 base, and 3 bases lay between the germline ends. The CDR3 is 11 residues long. The CDR3 bases that were read are TGCGCCAGCAGACAGAACACTGAA. It specifies CASRQNTE. The whole CDR3 reads CASRQNTEAFF.